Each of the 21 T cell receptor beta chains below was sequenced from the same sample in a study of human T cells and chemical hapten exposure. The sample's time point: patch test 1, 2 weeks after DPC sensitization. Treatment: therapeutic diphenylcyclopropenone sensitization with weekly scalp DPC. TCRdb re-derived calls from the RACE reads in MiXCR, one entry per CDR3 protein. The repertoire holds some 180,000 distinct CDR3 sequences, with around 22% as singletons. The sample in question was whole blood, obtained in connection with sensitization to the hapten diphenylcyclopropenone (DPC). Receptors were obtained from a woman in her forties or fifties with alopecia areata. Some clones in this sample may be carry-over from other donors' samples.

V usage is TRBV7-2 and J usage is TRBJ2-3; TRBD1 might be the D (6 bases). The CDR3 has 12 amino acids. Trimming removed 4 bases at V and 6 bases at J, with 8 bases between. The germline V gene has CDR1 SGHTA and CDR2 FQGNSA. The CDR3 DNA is TGTGCCAGCAGCTCCACAGGGGATACGCAGTATTTT. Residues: CASSSTGDTQYF.

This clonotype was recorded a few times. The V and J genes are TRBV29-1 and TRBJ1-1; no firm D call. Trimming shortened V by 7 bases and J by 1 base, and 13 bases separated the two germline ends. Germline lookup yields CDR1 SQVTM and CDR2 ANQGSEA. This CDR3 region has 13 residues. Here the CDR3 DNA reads TGCAGCGACATAAGGACTCCGAACACTGAAGCTTTCTTT. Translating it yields CSDIRTPNTEAFF.

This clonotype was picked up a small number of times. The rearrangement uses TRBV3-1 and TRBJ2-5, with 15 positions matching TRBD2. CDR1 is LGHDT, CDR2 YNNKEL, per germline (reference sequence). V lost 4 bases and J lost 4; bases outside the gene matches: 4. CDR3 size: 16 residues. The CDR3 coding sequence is TGTGCCAGCAGCCCCCCGGGACTAGCGGGAGGAGAGACCCAGTACTTC. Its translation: CASSPPGLAGGETQYF.

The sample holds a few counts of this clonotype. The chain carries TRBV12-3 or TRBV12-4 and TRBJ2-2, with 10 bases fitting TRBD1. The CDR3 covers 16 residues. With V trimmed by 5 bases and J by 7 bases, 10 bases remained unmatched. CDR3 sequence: CASSPRTGGRGGELFF. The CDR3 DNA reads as TGTGCCAGCAGTCCCCGGACAGGGGGGCGAGGCGGGGAGCTGTTTTTT.

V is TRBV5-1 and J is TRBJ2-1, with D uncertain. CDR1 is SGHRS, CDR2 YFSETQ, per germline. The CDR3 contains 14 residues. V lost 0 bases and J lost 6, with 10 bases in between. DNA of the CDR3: TGCGCCAGCAGCTTGGGGAGCACATCCAATGAGCAGTTCTTC. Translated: CASSLGSTSNEQFF.

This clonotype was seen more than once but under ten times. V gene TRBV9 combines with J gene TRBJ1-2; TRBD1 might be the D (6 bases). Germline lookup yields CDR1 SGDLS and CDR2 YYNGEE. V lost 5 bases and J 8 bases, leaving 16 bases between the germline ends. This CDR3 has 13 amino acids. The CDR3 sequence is CASSPRGGGGYTF. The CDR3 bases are TGTGCCAGCAGTCCTCGTGGGGGGGGCGGCTACACCTTC.

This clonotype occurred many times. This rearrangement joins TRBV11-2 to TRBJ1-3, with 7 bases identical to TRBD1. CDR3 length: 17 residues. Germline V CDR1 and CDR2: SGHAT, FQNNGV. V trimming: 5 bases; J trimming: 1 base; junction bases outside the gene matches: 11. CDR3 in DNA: TGTGCCAGCAGCCCCAGTGCGGCAGGGGGATCTGGAAACACCATATATTTT. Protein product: CASSPSAAGGSGNTIYF. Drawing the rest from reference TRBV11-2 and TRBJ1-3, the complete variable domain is EAGVAQSPRYKIIEKRQSVAFWCNPISGHATLYWYQQILGQGPKLLIQFQNNGVVDDSQLPKDRFSAERLKGVDSTLKIQPAKLEDSAVYLCASSPSAAGGSGNTIYFGEGSWLTVV.

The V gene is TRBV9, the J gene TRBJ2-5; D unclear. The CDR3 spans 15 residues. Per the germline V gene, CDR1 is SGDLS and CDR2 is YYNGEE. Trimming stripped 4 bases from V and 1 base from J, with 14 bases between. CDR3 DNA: TGTGCCAGCAGCAGGTACCGTACGGTCCAAGAGACCCAGTACTTC. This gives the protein CASSRYRTVQETQYF.

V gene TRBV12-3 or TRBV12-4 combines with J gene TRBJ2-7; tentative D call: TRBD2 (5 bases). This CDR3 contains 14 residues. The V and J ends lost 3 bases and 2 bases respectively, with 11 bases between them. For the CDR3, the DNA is TGTGCCAGCAGTTTGAGTCGAGCGGCCTACGAGCAGTACTTC. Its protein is CASSLSRAAYEQYF.

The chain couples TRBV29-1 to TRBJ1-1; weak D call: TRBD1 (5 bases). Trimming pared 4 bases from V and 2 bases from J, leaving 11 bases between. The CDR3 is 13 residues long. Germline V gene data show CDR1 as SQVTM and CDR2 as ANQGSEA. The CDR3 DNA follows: TGCAGCGTTGCTTGGGACTTCAACACTGAAGCTTTCTTT. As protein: CSVAWDFNTEAFF.

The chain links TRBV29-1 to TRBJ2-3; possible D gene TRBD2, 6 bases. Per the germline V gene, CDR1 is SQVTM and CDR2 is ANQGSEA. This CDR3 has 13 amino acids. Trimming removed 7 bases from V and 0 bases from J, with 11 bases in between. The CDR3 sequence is CSGGGVSTDTQYF. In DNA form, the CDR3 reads TGCAGCGGGGGAGGAGTAAGCACAGATACGCAGTATTTT.

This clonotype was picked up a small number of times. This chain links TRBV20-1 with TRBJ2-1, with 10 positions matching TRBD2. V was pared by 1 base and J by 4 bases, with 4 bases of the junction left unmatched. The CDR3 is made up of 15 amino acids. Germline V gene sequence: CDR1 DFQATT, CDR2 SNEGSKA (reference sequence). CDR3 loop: CSARGELAGYNEQFF. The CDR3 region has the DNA TGCAGTGCTAGAGGAGAACTAGCGGGGTACAATGAGCAGTTCTTC.

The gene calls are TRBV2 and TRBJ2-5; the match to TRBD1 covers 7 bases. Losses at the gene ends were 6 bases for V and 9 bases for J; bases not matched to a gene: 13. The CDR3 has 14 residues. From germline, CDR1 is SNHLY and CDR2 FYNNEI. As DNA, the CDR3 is TGTGCCAGCAGGACCGACAGGGCGCGTTTGGCCCAGTACTTC. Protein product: CASRTDRARLAQYF.

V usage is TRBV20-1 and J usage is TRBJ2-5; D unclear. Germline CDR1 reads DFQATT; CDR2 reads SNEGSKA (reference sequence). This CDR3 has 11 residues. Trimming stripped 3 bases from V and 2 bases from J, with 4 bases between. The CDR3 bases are TGCAGTGCTAGGCGACAAGAGACCCAGTACTTC. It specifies CSARRQETQYF.

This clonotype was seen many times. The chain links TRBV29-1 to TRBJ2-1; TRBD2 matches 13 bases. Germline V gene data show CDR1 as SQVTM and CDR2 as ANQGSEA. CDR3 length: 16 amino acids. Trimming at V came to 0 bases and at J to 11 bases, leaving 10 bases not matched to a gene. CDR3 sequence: CSVEDPKTSGRGKQFF. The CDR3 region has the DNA TGCAGCGTTGAAGATCCGAAAACTAGCGGGAGGGGTAAGCAGTTCTTC.

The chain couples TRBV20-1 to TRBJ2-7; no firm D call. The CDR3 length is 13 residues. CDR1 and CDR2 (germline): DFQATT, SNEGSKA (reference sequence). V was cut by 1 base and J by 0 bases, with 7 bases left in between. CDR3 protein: CSARGDSSYEQYF. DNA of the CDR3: TGCAGTGCTAGAGGTGATAGCTCCTACGAGCAGTACTTC.

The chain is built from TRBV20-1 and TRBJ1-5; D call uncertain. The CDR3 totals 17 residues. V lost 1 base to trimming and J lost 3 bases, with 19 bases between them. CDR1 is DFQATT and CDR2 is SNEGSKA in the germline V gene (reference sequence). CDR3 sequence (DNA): TGCAGTGCTAGAGCCAGCATGGGGAGTAGGGTCAATCAGCCCCAGCATTTT. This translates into CSARASMGSRVNQPQHF.

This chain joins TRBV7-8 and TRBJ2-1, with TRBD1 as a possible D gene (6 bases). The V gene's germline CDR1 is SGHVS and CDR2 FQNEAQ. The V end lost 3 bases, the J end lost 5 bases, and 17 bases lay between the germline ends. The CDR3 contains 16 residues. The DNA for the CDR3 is TGTGCCAGCAGCTTTACTCGGACAGATCCGAACAATGAGCAGTTCTTC. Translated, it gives CASSFTRTDPNNEQFF.

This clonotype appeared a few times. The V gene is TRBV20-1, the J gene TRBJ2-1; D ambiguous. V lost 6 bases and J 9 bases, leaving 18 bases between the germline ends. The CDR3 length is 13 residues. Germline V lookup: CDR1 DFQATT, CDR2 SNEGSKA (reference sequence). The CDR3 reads CSASPVIGGEQFF. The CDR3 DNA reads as TGCAGTGCAAGTCCGGTAATAGGCGGTGAGCAGTTCTTC.

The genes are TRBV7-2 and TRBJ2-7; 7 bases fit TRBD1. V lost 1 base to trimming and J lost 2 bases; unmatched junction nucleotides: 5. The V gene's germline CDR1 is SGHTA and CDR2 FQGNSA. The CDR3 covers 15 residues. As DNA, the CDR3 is TGTGCCAGCAGCTTAGTACAGGGGCATGCCTACGAGCAGTACTTC. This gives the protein CASSLVQGHAYEQYF.

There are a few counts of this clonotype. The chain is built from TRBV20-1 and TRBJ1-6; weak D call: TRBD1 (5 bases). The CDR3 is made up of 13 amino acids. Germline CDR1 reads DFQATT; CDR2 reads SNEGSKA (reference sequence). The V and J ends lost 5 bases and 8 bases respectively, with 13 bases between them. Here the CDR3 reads CSAGGGSDSPLHF. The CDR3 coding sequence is TGCAGTGCTGGGGGGGGAAGTGATTCACCCCTCCACTTT.